The 20 T cell receptor beta chains below come from one sample, sequenced in a study of cytomegalovirus exposure and HLA in healthy donors. Vbeta (60) and Jbeta (13) primers were used in the PCR. The table came from immunoSEQ multiplex PCR; TCRdb's copy has only in-frame clones and leaves some out. Of about 200,000 clones detected, about 88% appear once; the ten largest clones hold roughly 0.33%. Sequenced: PBMCs. The receptors were gathered from a woman aged 25 to 39 in good health and CMV-seronegative.

The chain employs TRBV6-1 and TRBJ2-6, with no clear D. The CDR3 is 13 amino acids. Trimming removed 6 bases at V and 5 bases at J, with 8 bases between. From germline, CDR1 is MNHNS and CDR2 SASEGT. CDR3 in amino acids: CASSFERANVLTF. CDR3 in DNA: TGTGCCAGCAGCTTCGAGAGGGCCAACGTCCTGACTTTC.

This CDR3 reads CASSGQGGTGELFF. Here the CDR3 DNA reads TGCGCCAGCAGTGGACAGGGGGGCACCGGGGAGCTGTTTTTT. The chain uses TRBV10-1 and TRBJ2-2; TRBD1 agrees at 9 bases. Germline trimming cut 4 bases from V and 4 bases from J; bases unmatched to any gene: 1. The CDR3 loop spans 14 amino acids. Germline CDR1 and CDR2: WNHNN and SYGVQD (reference sequence).

The rearrangement joins TRBV7-3 to TRBJ2-1; D remains ambiguous. There are 11 residues in the CDR3. With 1 base removed from V and 9 bases from J, the gap between germline ends came to 4 bases. Germline V gives CDR1 SGHTA, CDR2 FQGTGA. CDR3 amino acids: CASSLSGEQFF. The CDR3 nucleotides read TGTGCCAGCAGCTTAAGCGGTGAGCAGTTCTTC.

This CDR3 reads CATGQGGNTIYF. CDR3 nucleotides: TGTGCCACCGGACAGGGAGGAAACACCATATATTTT. The V gene is TRBV10-3, the J gene TRBJ1-3; TRBD1 matches 8 bases. This CDR3 is 12 amino acids long. V shed 10 bases, J shed 4 bases, and the junction held 3 bases outside the gene matches. Germline V lookup: CDR1 ENHRY, CDR2 SYGVKD.

The V gene is TRBV9, the J gene TRBJ1-3, with D perhaps TRBD1 (6 bases). The CDR3 has 17 amino acids. The germline V gene has CDR1 SGDLS and CDR2 YYNGEE. V lost 0 bases and J 2 bases, leaving 15 bases between the germline ends. The CDR3 region is CASSVAPQGRTGNTIYF. The CDR3 DNA sequence: TGTGCCAGCAGCGTAGCCCCACAGGGTCGGACTGGAAACACCATATATTTT.

This clone has a single count. The chain joins TRBV7-9 to TRBJ2-7; 7 bases are a match to TRBD1. The CDR3 is 15 amino acids. The V segment lost 5 bases and the J segment 2 bases; nucleotides outside the gene matches: 9. Germline V gene lookup returns CDR1 SEHNR and CDR2 FQNEAQ (reference sequence). The CDR3 nucleotides read TGTGCCAGCAGCCTCGGACAGGTCCCACCCTACGAGCAGTACTTC. As protein: CASSLGQVPPYEQYF.

This rearrangement joins TRBV27 to TRBJ2-2; perhaps TRBD1 as D (6 bases). There are 16 residues in the CDR3. Trimming cost V 6 bases and J 2 bases, with 16 bases left between them. CDR1 MNHEY and CDR2 SMNVEV come from the germline V gene (reference sequence). In DNA form, the CDR3 reads TGTGCCAGCAGACACCCCGGGACATCAAACACCGGGGAGCTGTTTTTT. Amino acid sequence: CASRHPGTSNTGELFF.

The chain uses TRBV9 and TRBJ2-7, with a weak D call TRBD1 (6 bases). The CDR3 has 14 residues. CDR1 SGDLS and CDR2 YYNGEE come from the germline V gene. Trimming pared 4 bases from V and 3 bases from J, leaving 14 bases between. CDR3 DNA: TGTGCCAGCAGCACTTCGGGACAAAACTACGAGCAGTACTTC. Encoded protein: CASSTSGQNYEQYF.

The rearrangement links TRBV5-1 to TRBJ2-2; 10 bases align to TRBD1. The CDR3 contains 15 residues. The V gene end was trimmed by 0 bases and the J gene end by 4 bases; junction bases not matched to a gene: 0. Germline CDR1 reads SGHRS; CDR2 reads YFSETQ. CDR3 loop: CASSLGQGATGELFF. The CDR3 DNA reads TGCGCCAGCAGCTTGGGACAGGGGGCCACCGGGGAGCTGTTTTTT.

The chain couples TRBV7-8 to TRBJ1-5; unclear D gene. Germline loops: CDR1 SGHVS, CDR2 FQNEAQ. This CDR3 region has 14 residues. Trimming removed 0 bases from V and 3 bases from J, with 6 bases in between. CDR3 sequence: CASSLAQDNQPQHF. The CDR3, as DNA: TGTGCCAGCAGCTTAGCGCAGGACAATCAGCCCCAGCATTTT.

CDR3 coding DNA: TGTGCCAGCAGCTTAGACCTAACTAGCGGGAGACAGGGAGAGCAGTTCTTC. Its translation: CASSLDLTSGRQGEQFF. The chain has TRBV11-2 and TRBJ2-1; the match to TRBD2 covers 11 bases. The CDR3 covers 17 residues. Germline V gene data show CDR1 as SGHAT and CDR2 as FQNNGV. Losses at the gene ends were 0 bases for V and 10 bases for J; bases not matched to a gene: 11.

The chain combines TRBV5-1 with TRBJ2-7, with 9 bases identical to TRBD2. Germline V gives CDR1 SGHRS, CDR2 YFSETQ. This CDR3 is built from 16 residues. With 4 bases clipped from V and 3 bases from J, the junction kept 11 bases outside the gene matches. In DNA form, the CDR3 reads TGCGCCAGCAGCCTGCCGGTAGCGGGGGAGGACTACGAGCAGTACTTC. This codes for CASSLPVAGEDYEQYF.

The table lists this clone with a count of one. The chain has TRBV14 and TRBJ2-1; 12 positions agree with TRBD2. The CDR3 spans 16 residues. CDR1 SGHDN and CDR2 FVKESK come from the germline V gene. V dropped 2 bases and J dropped 6; count of bases not matched to a gene: 5. The CDR3 reads CASSQLAGGRPNEQFF. The DNA of the CDR3 is TGTGCCAGCAGCCAACTAGCGGGAGGGAGGCCCAATGAGCAGTTCTTC.

The genes are TRBV5-8 and TRBJ1-1; D is possibly TRBD1 (5 bases). V gave up 4 bases and J gave up 5 bases, with 21 bases separating them. The germline V gene encodes CDR1 SGHTS and CDR2 YDEGEE. The CDR3 runs to 16 residues. This CDR3 reads CASSADLMGGGTEAFF. As DNA, the CDR3 is TGTGCCAGCAGCGCCGATTTGATGGGGGGGGGTACTGAAGCTTTCTTT.

CDR3 sequence reads: CASSYPQVGGNQPQHF. The DNA of the CDR3 is TGTGCCAGCAGCTACCCACAGGTCGGTGGCAATCAGCCCCAGCATTTT. The chain links TRBV28 to TRBJ1-5; D possibly corresponds to TRBD1 (5 bases). Germline V CDR1 and CDR2: MDHEN, SYDVKM. The CDR3 has 16 residues. V lost 6 bases, J lost 2 bases, and 17 bases lay in between.

J is TRBJ2-7 and V is TRBV28, with TRBD1 identical over 8 bases. The CDR3 is 13 residues long. Losses at the gene ends were 5 bases for V and 6 bases for J; bases not matched to a gene: 6. In germline, CDR1 is MDHEN, CDR2 SYDVKM. The CDR3 bases are TGTGCCAGCAGTACTAGGACAGGGAGCGAGCAGTACTTC. Encoded protein: CASSTRTGSEQYF.

V gene TRBV5-1 combines with J gene TRBJ2-7; 12 nucleotides agree with TRBD2. Germline loops: CDR1 SGHRS, CDR2 YFSETQ. This CDR3 contains 16 residues. The V gene end was trimmed by 0 bases and the J gene end by 2 bases; junction bases not matched to a gene: 3. In DNA form, the CDR3 reads TGCGCCAGCAGCTTGGGGCTAGCGGGAGGGACCTACGAGCAGTACTTC. Amino acid sequence: CASSLGLAGGTYEQYF.

V usage is TRBV29-1 and J usage is TRBJ1-1; no clear D gene. The CDR3 totals 11 residues. CDR1 is SQVTM and CDR2 is ANQGSEA in the germline V gene. V dropped 6 bases and J dropped 4 bases, with 9 bases sitting between them. CDR3 amino acids: CSVGTATEAFF. In DNA, the CDR3 is TGCAGCGTGGGCACAGCCACTGAAGCTTTCTTT.

This rearrangement joins TRBV11-2 to TRBJ2-2; 11 bases map to TRBD2. Trimming cost V 4 bases and J 6 bases; bases outside gene matches: 1. Germline V gene sequence: CDR1 SGHAT, CDR2 FQNNGV. CDR3 length equals 14 residues. The CDR3 reads CASSSGLAAGELFF. The CDR3 DNA follows: TGTGCCAGCAGCTCGGGACTAGCGGCCGGGGAGCTGTTTTTT.

V usage is TRBV2 and J usage is TRBJ1-1; tentatively, D is TRBD1 (6 bases). This CDR3 is 14 amino acids long. Per the germline V gene, CDR1 is SNHLY and CDR2 is FYNNEI. The germline V and J ends were trimmed by 5 bases and 4 bases, with 14 bases remaining between them. The CDR3 DNA is TGTGCCAGCAGTAACAGGGTGAAGGGCACTGAAGCTTTCTTT. Amino acids: CASSNRVKGTEAFF.